These 5 T cell receptor beta chains came from one sample sequenced in a study of T cell responses to AZD1222 COVID-19 vaccine (dated by TCRdb to the early 2020s). The time point label, as the study defines it: baseline before first vaccination. Libraries were made using the immunoSEQ multiplex PCR assay. The table was pulled from immuneACCESS by TCRdb, which kept in-frame rearrangements only. Such tables lose some clones; where checked, under half of the loss comes from unresolved V genes, and the rest has no known cause. The sample yields about 130,000 clones; around four fifths were counted once. The ten most abundant clones make up roughly 4.3% of the sample. Sequenced material: peripheral blood, taken on day 0 of AZD1222 vaccination. Receptors were obtained from an adult in good health.

The CDR3 nucleotides read TGTGCCAGCAGTTTATCGTCCGGAGGACTAGCCAAAAACATTCAGTACTTC. Its translation is CASSLSSGGLAKNIQYF. V usage is TRBV28 and J usage is TRBJ2-4; a weak D match, TRBD2 (5 bases). This CDR3 is 17 amino acids long. CDR1 and CDR2 (germline): MDHEN, SYDVKM. V lost 1 base and J lost 0, with 13 bases in between.

This chain links TRBV7-9 with TRBJ2-7; D may be TRBD1 (7 bases). This CDR3 has 14 amino acids. The V gene lost 3 bases and the J gene lost 2 bases, with 11 bases spanning the gap. Looked up from germline, CDR1 is SEHNR and CDR2 is FQNEAQ (reference sequence). The CDR3: CASSLGRGAYEQYF. The CDR3 DNA sequence: TGTGCCAGCAGCTTGGGCAGGGGGGCCTACGAGCAGTACTTC.

This clone appeared a few times. The chain recombines TRBV7-9 with TRBJ1-2, with D unclear. The CDR3 totals 13 residues. Per the germline V gene, CDR1 is SEHNR and CDR2 is FQNEAQ (reference sequence). The V end lost 1 base, the J end lost 2 bases, and 5 bases lay between the germline ends. Written as DNA, the CDR3 is TGTGCCAGCAGCTTAGGGACCAACTATGGCTACACCTTC. Protein sequence: CASSLGTNYGYTF.

This clone was picked up a small number of times. The J gene is TRBJ1-5, the V gene TRBV20-1, with 7 bases that match TRBD1. J gave up 3 bases and V 3 bases, and 5 bases lay outside the gene matches. The CDR3 runs 14 residues. Looked up from germline, CDR1 is DFQATT and CDR2 is SNEGSKA (reference sequence). CDR3 DNA sequence: TGCAGTGCTAGTGAGGGGGCATACAATCAGCCCCAGCATTTT. Its protein product is CSASEGAYNQPQHF.

This chain joins TRBV7-8 and TRBJ1-5; 9 nucleotides agree with TRBD1. CDR3 length equals 14 residues. Germline CDR1 and CDR2: SGHVS and FQNEAQ. With V trimmed by 4 bases and J by 4 bases, 2 bases remained unmatched. The CDR3 DNA is TGTGCCAGCAGCTACGGGACAGGGAATCAGCCCCAGCATTTT. Translated: CASSYGTGNQPQHF.